Below, 29 T cell receptor beta chains from the same sample are listed, as sequenced in a study of control samples from healthy donors and cancer patients. The assay was immunoSEQ multiplex PCR, and TCRdb's table has in-frame clones only and misses some. The profile shows some 130,000 clones, around 90% of them singletons. Specimen: blood. Source of these receptors: a man aged 35-49 years in good health.

J is TRBJ1-3 and V is TRBV9, with TRBD1 as a possible D gene (5 bases). The V end was cut by 4 bases, the J end by 2 bases, with 7 bases between. Germline V gives CDR1 SGDLS, CDR2 YYNGEE. This CDR3 contains 13 residues. CDR3 loop: CASSPGTGNTIYF. The CDR3 DNA reads as TGTGCCAGCAGCCCAGGGACTGGAAACACCATATATTTT.

V gene TRBV29-1 combines with J gene TRBJ2-7; tentative D call: TRBD2 (5 bases). In germline, CDR1 is SQVTM, CDR2 ANQGSEA. V lost 6 bases, J lost 6 bases, and 21 bases lay in between. The CDR3 is 14 amino acids. CDR3 in amino acids: CSVSPGSTSGEQYF. The CDR3 DNA sequence: TGCAGCGTCTCCCCGGGGAGCACGTCGGGCGAGCAGTACTTC.

This chain uses TRBV10-2 with TRBJ1-5; D remains ambiguous. Germline-derived CDR1 and CDR2 are WSHSY and SAAADI. The V and J ends lost 0 bases and 6 bases respectively, with 6 bases between them. The CDR3 extends over 13 amino acids. This chain's CDR3 is CASSESAVQPQHF. CDR3 DNA: TGCGCCAGCAGTGAGTCGGCTGTTCAGCCCCAGCATTTT.

About this clone: Compared with germline, one end of the junction differs, possibly owing to a read error. J is TRBJ2-5 and V is TRBV30; D is perhaps TRBD1 or TRBD2 (5 bases each). CDR3 length equals 12 residues. Germline-derived CDR1 and CDR2 are GTSNPN and SVGIG (reference sequence). The CDR3 sequence is CAWSPGTTLLDF. CDR3 DNA sequence: TGTGCCTGGAGCCCCGGGACCACCTTGTTGGACTTC.

The V call is TRBV10-2, the J call TRBJ1-2; D is unresolved. Germline CDR1 is WSHSY and CDR2 is SAAADI. This CDR3 comprises 14 residues. V was cut by 0 bases and J by 0 bases, with 5 bases left in between. In nucleotides, the CDR3 is TGCGCCAGCAGTGAGTCGAGCGCTAACTATGGCTACACCTTC. It encodes CASSESSANYGYTF.

The chain uses TRBV3-1 (or the pseudogene TRBV3-2) and TRBJ1-4; D gene uncertain. With 2 bases removed from V and 5 bases from J, the gap between germline ends came to 12 bases. Looked up from germline, CDR1 is LGHDT and CDR2 is YNNKEL (reference sequence). This CDR3 has 15 amino acids. CDR3 DNA sequence: TGTGCCAGCAGCCAATATCAGGACCTGAATGAAAAACTGTTTTTT. Translated: CASSQYQDLNEKLFF.

The chain carries TRBV3-1 (or the pseudogene TRBV3-2) and TRBJ1-1, with TRBD1 as a possible D gene (5 bases). This CDR3 contains 14 residues. Trimming pared 1 base from V and 7 bases from J, leaving 13 bases between. The germline gives CDR1 LGHDT, CDR2 YNNKEL (reference sequence). The CDR3 region has the DNA TGTGCCAGCAGCCAAGTGAGAGGGGCGAGTGAAGCTTTCTTT. This codes for CASSQVRGASEAFF.

The chain carries TRBV2 and TRBJ2-7, with no clear D. The length of the CDR3 is 12 residues. Germline CDR1 is SNHLY and CDR2 is FYNNEI. The V end was cut by 3 bases, the J end by 5 bases, with 8 bases between. CDR3 region: CASSELSNEQYF. As DNA, the CDR3 is TGTGCCAGCAGTGAGTTGTCTAACGAGCAGTACTTC.

V gene TRBV28 combines with J gene TRBJ2-3, with 11 positions matching TRBD2. Germline V gene lookup returns CDR1 MDHEN and CDR2 SYDVKM. The ends lost 6 bases at V and 2 bases at J; junction bases unmatched: 4. There are 15 residues in the CDR3. This chain's CDR3 is CASRLLAGDTDTQYF. The CDR3 nucleotides are TGTGCCAGCAGATTACTAGCGGGGGACACAGATACGCAGTATTTT. Variable domain in full (rest from reference TRBV28 and TRBJ2-3): DVKVTQSSRYLVKRTGEKVFLECVQDMDHENMFWYRQDPGLGLRLIYFSYDVKMKEKGDIPEGYSVSREKKERFSLILESASTNQTSMYLCASRLLAGDTDTQYFGPGTRLTVL.

The chain employs TRBV4-1 and TRBJ2-3; TRBD2 agrees at 13 bases. Germline V gives CDR1 MGHRA, CDR2 YSYEKL. The J segment lost 1 base and the V segment lost 4 bases, leaving 5 bases of the junction unmatched. There are 17 residues in the CDR3. This CDR3 reads CASSPQGLAGRTDTQYF. The CDR3, as DNA: TGCGCCAGCAGCCCCCAGGGACTAGCGGGACGCACAGATACGCAGTATTTT.

The rearrangement links TRBV19 to TRBJ1-4; D is uncertain. V was cut by 9 bases and J by 4 bases, with 15 bases left in between. Germline CDR1 LNHDA, CDR2 SQIVND (reference sequence). The CDR3 runs 14 residues. The CDR3 DNA is TGTGCCAGCCGCCGCAGGAGGATTAATGAAAAACTGTTTTTT. Protein: CASRRRRINEKLFF.

This chain uses TRBV4-2 with TRBJ1-2; 7 bases are a match to TRBD1. This CDR3 spans 14 amino acids. The germline V gene has CDR1 LGHNA and CDR2 YNFKEQ. Trimming took 3 bases from V and 5 from J; bases not matched to a gene: 6. The CDR3 region is CASSHDRAEYGYTF. The CDR3 coding sequence is TGTGCCAGCAGCCATGACAGGGCGGAATATGGCTACACCTTC.

The chain carries TRBV19 and TRBJ1-1, with D unresolved. Germline V gene sequence: CDR1 LNHDA, CDR2 SQIVND (reference sequence). The length of the CDR3 is 13 residues. V lost 6 bases and J 5 bases, leaving 13 bases between the germline ends. The chain's CDR3 is CASSGNPGTEAFF. The DNA of the CDR3 is TGTGCCAGTAGCGGGAATCCGGGGACTGAAGCTTTCTTT.

This rearrangement joins TRBV30 to TRBJ2-3, with D unresolved. Germline V lookup: CDR1 GTSNPN, CDR2 SVGIG (reference sequence). V lost 4 bases, J lost 4 bases, and 18 bases lay in between. This CDR3 is built from 15 residues. CDR3 residues: CAWTRSGGSSDTQYF. CDR3 nucleotide sequence: TGTGCCTGGACCCGTTCCGGCGGTAGCTCAGATACGCAGTATTTT.

This chain uses TRBV5-6 with TRBJ1-1; a weak D match, TRBD1 (6 bases). The CDR3 has 16 residues. Germline lookup yields CDR1 SGHDT and CDR2 YYEEEE. V was clipped by 3 bases and J by 0 bases, with 15 bases between them. CDR3 region: CASSYRERLMNTEAFF. The CDR3 coding sequence is TGTGCCAGCAGCTACAGGGAGCGACTCATGAACACTGAAGCTTTCTTT.

This clone showed up just once. The chain has TRBV19 and TRBJ1-5, with D hard to call. This CDR3 contains 15 residues. Germline values: CDR1 LNHDA, CDR2 SQIVND (reference sequence). V lost 1 base, J lost 3 bases, and 10 bases lay in between. This chain's CDR3 is CASSIGRALNQPQHF. The CDR3 region has the DNA TGTGCCAGTAGTATAGGAAGGGCGCTCAATCAGCCCCAGCATTTT.

This chain links TRBV21-1 with TRBJ1-5. TRBV21-1 is shown as a pseudogene. The CDR3 runs 11 residues. CDR3 sequence: CASSEGPPQHF. CDR3 DNA: TGTGCCAGCAGCGAAGGACCGCCCCAGCATTTT.

The chain couples TRBV2 to TRBJ2-7; TRBD1 matches at 10 bases. The CDR3 loop spans 14 amino acids. Trimming took 4 bases from V and 4 from J; bases not matched to a gene: 4. Looked up from germline, CDR1 is SNHLY and CDR2 is FYNNEI. CDR3 DNA sequence: TGTGCCAGCAGTGTCGACAGGGGGCAGTACGAGCAGTACTTC. It codes for CASSVDRGQYEQYF.

This sequence joins TRBV28 and TRBJ2-6; TRBD1 might be the D (5 bases). The germline V gene encodes CDR1 MDHEN and CDR2 SYDVKM. V was cut by 6 bases and J by 0 bases, with 15 bases left in between. There are 17 residues in the CDR3. In DNA, the CDR3 is TGTGCCAGCAGCCGCCAGGGTTTTAGCTCTGGGGCCAACGTCCTGACTTTC. It translates to CASSRQGFSSGANVLTF.

Only one count was recorded for this clone. The chain links TRBV10-3 to TRBJ1-2, with 10 positions matching TRBD1. The germline gives CDR1 ENHRY, CDR2 SYGVKD. Germline trimming cut 6 bases from V and 8 bases from J; bases unmatched to any gene: 3. This CDR3 has 12 residues. The CDR3 protein is CAIRTGGDGYTF. Here the CDR3 DNA reads TGTGCCATCAGGACAGGGGGCGACGGCTACACCTTC.

For the CDR3, the DNA is TGTGCCAGCAGCTTAGCGTGGGTCCAAGAGACCCAGTACTTC. Translating it yields CASSLAWVQETQYF. V usage is TRBV7-2 and J usage is TRBJ2-5; D is unclear. Germline assignment: CDR1 SGHTA and CDR2 FQGNSA. Trimming took off 0 bases at V and 1 base at J, with 6 bases between the two ends. CDR3 length: 14 amino acids.

This chain links TRBV11-3 with TRBJ2-1; 8 nucleotides align to TRBD2. The CDR3 is 13 residues long. Germline trimming cut 8 bases from V and 6 bases from J; bases unmatched to any gene: 6. Germline values: CDR1 SGHNT, CDR2 YENEEA. The chain's CDR3 is CASGPGLVNEQFF. CDR3 in DNA: TGTGCCAGCGGGCCGGGACTAGTCAATGAGCAGTTCTTC. Looking up the rest from reference TRBV11-3 and TRBJ2-1 gives the full variable domain: EAGVVQSPRYKIIEKKQPVAFWCNPISGHNTLYWYLQNLGQGPELLIRYENEEAVDDSQLPKDRFSAERLKGVDSTLKIQPAELGDSAVYLCASGPGLVNEQFFGPGTRLTVL.

The rearrangement uses TRBV15 and TRBJ2-3; either TRBD1 or TRBD2 may supply D (6 bases each). The CDR3 extends over 15 amino acids. Germline V gene sequence: CDR1 LNHNV, CDR2 YYDKDF (reference sequence). Trimming took off 5 bases at V and 0 bases at J, with 12 bases between the two ends. The CDR3, as DNA: TGTGCCACCAGCGGCGGGACAACTAGCACAGATACGCAGTATTTT. Translating gives CATSGGTTSTDTQYF.

V and J are TRBV2 and TRBJ2-7; 9 bases are a match to TRBD2. V shed 6 bases, J shed 6 bases, and the junction held 3 bases outside the gene matches. Per the germline V gene, CDR1 is SNHLY and CDR2 is FYNNEI. The CDR3 runs 12 residues. The CDR3 DNA follows: TGTGCCAGCAGGCTAGCGGGGTTCGAGCAGTACTTC. It translates to CASRLAGFEQYF.

The chain joins TRBV9 to TRBJ2-7; D might be TRBD1 (6 bases). The CDR3 contains 15 residues. Per the germline V gene, CDR1 is SGDLS and CDR2 is YYNGEE. Trimming took 3 bases from V and 7 from J, leaving 20 bases between them. CDR3 residues: CASSAVGTPQQEQYF. CDR3 nucleotides: TGTGCCAGCAGCGCCGTCGGGACACCCCAACAAGAGCAGTACTTC.

The V and J genes are TRBV5-4 and TRBJ2-5, with 7 bases that match TRBD2. The V segment lost 7 bases and the J segment 1 base; nucleotides outside the gene matches: 10. CDR1 is SGHNT and CDR2 is YYREEE in the germline V gene (reference sequence). The CDR3 length is 15 residues. The CDR3 nucleotides read TGTGCCAGCGGGTCGGGAGGAAACCTCCAAGAGACCCAGTACTTC. Amino acid sequence: CASGSGGNLQETQYF. The complete variable domain, with remaining parts taken from reference TRBV5-4 and TRBJ2-5, reads ETGVTQSPTHLIKTRGQQVTLRCSSQSGHNTVSWYQQALGQGPQFIFQYYREEENGRGNFPPRFSGLQFPNYSSELNVNALELDDSALYLCASGSGGNLQETQYFGPGTRLLVL.

The chain carries TRBV27 and TRBJ2-7; 13 nucleotides agree with TRBD2. This CDR3 comprises 16 residues. Germline-derived CDR1 and CDR2 are MNHEY and SMNVEV (reference sequence). Germline trimming cut 2 bases from V and 3 bases from J; bases unmatched to any gene: 4. CDR3 sequence reads: CASSLMGTSGIYEQYF. CDR3 sequence (DNA): TGTGCCAGCAGTTTAATGGGGACTAGCGGGATCTACGAGCAGTACTTC.

This chain joins TRBV7-3 and TRBJ1-1, with D hard to call. This CDR3 comprises 14 residues. V was trimmed by 0 bases and J by 4 bases, leaving 9 bases between them. The germline V gene encodes CDR1 SGHTA and CDR2 FQGTGA. In DNA, the CDR3 is TGTGCCAGCAGCTTAACAGGGCTGGTCACTGAAGCTTTCTTT. Translating gives CASSLTGLVTEAFF.

The chain links TRBV18 to TRBJ2-7; the match to TRBD2 covers 8 bases. The CDR3 length is 15 residues. CDR1 and CDR2 (germline): KGHSH, LQKENI. Trimming at V came to 3 bases and at J to 8 bases, leaving 12 bases not matched to a gene. CDR3 sequence reads: CASSPGATSDSKQYF. The CDR3 region has the DNA TGTGCCAGCTCACCGGGGGCGACTAGCGACAGTAAGCAGTACTTC.